This T cell receptor (beta chain) is from a study of blood T cell repertoires in COVID-19. Across the study: COVID-19 samples collected from the United States, Italy and Spain covered acute and convalescent phases. T cells, B-cell-depleted T cells, or PBMCs provided the cDNA or gDNA that served as material.

Original handling: Amplified reference gene primers provided the basis for estimating nucleated cell counts. The protocol was immunoSEQ multiplex PCR, while the TCRdb copy is restricted to in-frame clones and leaves out a portion. That table supplies the V and J calls and clone size; D and trimming were determined from the DNA. This repertoire shows some 150,000 clones, around 80% found once; its top ten account for around 4%. V lost 1 base, J lost 7 bases, and 11 bases stayed unmatched. This CDR3 comprises 16 residues. In germline, CDR1 is LGHNA, CDR2 YNFKEQ. Sequencing was performed on peripheral blood. The TCR originated in a man aged 60 to 69 with acute or convalescent COVID-19. This chain links TRBV4-2 with TRBJ2-7, with 9 bases lining up with TRBD2. The CDR3 reads CASSQVAAGGTGEQYF. CDR3 nucleotides: TGTGCCAGCAGCCAAGTCGCAGCGGGAGGTACTGGGGAGCAGTACTTC.